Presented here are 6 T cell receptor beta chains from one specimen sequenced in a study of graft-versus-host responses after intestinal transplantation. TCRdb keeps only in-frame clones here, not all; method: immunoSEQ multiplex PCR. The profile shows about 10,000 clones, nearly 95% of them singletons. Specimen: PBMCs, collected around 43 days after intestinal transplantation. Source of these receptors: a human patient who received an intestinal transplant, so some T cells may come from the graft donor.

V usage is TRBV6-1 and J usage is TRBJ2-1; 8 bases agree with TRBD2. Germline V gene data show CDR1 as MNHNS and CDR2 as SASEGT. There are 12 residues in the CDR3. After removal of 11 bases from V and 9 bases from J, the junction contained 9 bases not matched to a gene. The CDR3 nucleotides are TGTGCCGTCACAGCCGGGGGGGGTGAGCAGTTCTTC. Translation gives CAVTAGGGEQFF.

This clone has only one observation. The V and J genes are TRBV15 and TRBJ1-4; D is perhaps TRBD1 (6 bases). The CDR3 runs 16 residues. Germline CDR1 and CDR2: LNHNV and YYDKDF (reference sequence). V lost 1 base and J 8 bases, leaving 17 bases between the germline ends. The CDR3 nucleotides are TGTGCCACCAGCAGAGGAGCGCTCGGGGGGCGAGAAAAACTGTTTTTT. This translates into CATSRGALGGREKLFF. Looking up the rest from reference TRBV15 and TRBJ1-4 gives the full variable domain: DAMVIQNPRYQVTQFGKPVTLSCSQTLNHNVMYWYQQKSSQAPKLLFHYYDKDFNNEADTPDNFQSRRPNTSFCFLDIRSPGLGDTAMYLCATSRGALGGREKLFFGSGTQLSVL.

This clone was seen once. Here the CDR3 reads CASSLTRDSYNEQFF. The CDR3 coding sequence is TGTGCCAGCAGCTTAACGCGGGACTCCTACAATGAGCAGTTCTTC. This chain uses TRBV7-3 with TRBJ2-1, with a tentative D call TRBD2 (6 bases). Germline V gene sequence: CDR1 SGHTA, CDR2 FQGTGA. V was cut by 0 bases and J by 0 bases, with 6 bases left in between. This CDR3 has 15 residues.

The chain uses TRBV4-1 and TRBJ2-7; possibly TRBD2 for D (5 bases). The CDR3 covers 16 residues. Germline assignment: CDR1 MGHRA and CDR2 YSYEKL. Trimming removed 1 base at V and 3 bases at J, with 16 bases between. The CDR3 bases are TGCGCCAGCAGCCAAGGACCATGGCGGACTCTCTACGAGCAGTACTTC. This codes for CASSQGPWRTLYEQYF.

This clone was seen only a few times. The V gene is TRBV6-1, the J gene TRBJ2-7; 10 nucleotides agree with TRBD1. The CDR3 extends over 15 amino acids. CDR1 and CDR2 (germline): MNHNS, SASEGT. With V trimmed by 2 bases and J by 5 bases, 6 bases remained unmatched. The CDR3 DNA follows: TGTGCCAGCAGTGAATTACTGACAGGGGGCGACGAGCAGTACTTC. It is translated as CASSELLTGGDEQYF.

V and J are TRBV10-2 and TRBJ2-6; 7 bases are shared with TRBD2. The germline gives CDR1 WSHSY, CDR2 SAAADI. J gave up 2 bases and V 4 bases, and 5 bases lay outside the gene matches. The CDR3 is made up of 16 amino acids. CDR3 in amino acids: CASSGRGEPGANVLTF. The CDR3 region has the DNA TGCGCCAGCAGTGGCCGGGGGGAGCCTGGGGCCAACGTCCTGACTTTC.